The 11 T cell receptor beta chains listed next were all sequenced from one sample in a study of T cells in Graves' hyperthyroidism and ophthalmopathy. TCR beta CDR3 sequences were amplified from RNA transcripts. Carried out on the TCR CDR3, a first-round RT-PCR used the HTBI primer set. Via MiXCR, TCRdb re-called the multiplex PCR reads, giving one row per CDR3 protein. This sample has around 600,000 distinct CDR3 sequences, with about 14% found just once. Sample: blood. The receptors were sampled from a woman between 18 and 29 years old with Graves' ophthalmopathy.

There are many counts of this clonotype. The J gene is TRBJ1-1, the V gene TRBV30; D remains ambiguous. The germline V gene encodes CDR1 GTSNPN and CDR2 SVGIG (reference sequence). CDR3 length: 18 amino acids. V dropped 0 bases and J dropped 0 bases, with 20 bases sitting between them. The CDR3 DNA reads as TGTGCCTGGAGTGTACCAGGCGTCGACGCCGAGATGAACACTGAAGCTTTCTTT. Translation: CAWSVPGVDAEMNTEAFF.

This clonotype was observed many times. The chain combines TRBV28 with TRBJ2-5, with TRBD1 identical over 8 bases. The length of the CDR3 is 13 residues. Trimming at V came to 5 bases and at J to 4 bases, leaving 3 bases not matched to a gene. Germline V gene sequence: CDR1 MDHEN, CDR2 SYDVKM. The CDR3 DNA is TGTGCCAGCAGTCGAGACAGGGGAGAGACCCAGTACTTC. Protein: CASSRDRGETQYF.

This clonotype was counted many times. The V call is TRBV10-3, the J call TRBJ2-2; no reliable D call. The germline V gene encodes CDR1 ENHRY and CDR2 SYGVKD. V was shortened by 3 bases and J by 5 bases, with 16 bases between the two germline ends. The CDR3 length is 16 residues. The CDR3 here is CAISEGLQPRTGELFF. The CDR3 DNA is TGTGCCATCAGTGAAGGTTTGCAGCCTAGGACCGGGGAGCTGTTTTTT.

The genes are TRBV12-3 or TRBV12-4 and TRBJ1-1; 9 bases are shared with TRBD1. The CDR3 is 17 residues long. The V and J ends lost 6 bases and 5 bases, in that order; junction bases with no gene match: 16. The CDR3 sequence: CASRAGTGFSPPTEAFF. CDR3 in DNA: TGTGCCAGCAGAGCCGGGACAGGGTTCTCCCCTCCGACTGAAGCTTTCTTT.

The sample holds many counts of this clonotype. The chain employs TRBV29-1 and TRBJ1-1; 8 bases agree with TRBD1. The CDR3 spans 11 residues. Germline CDR1 is SQVTM and CDR2 is ANQGSEA. J was trimmed by 7 bases and V by 7 bases; bases with no gene match: 5. CDR3 residues: CSAYDRGEAFF. CDR3 in DNA: TGCAGCGCCTATGACAGGGGTGAAGCTTTCTTT. The full variable domain, in which reference TRBV29-1 and TRBJ1-1 provide the parts outside the CDR3, is SAVISQKPSRDICQRGTSLTIQCQVDSQVTMMFWYRQQPGQSLTLIATANQGSEATYESGFVIDKFPISRPNLTFSTLTVSNMSPEDSSIYLCSAYDRGEAFFGQGTRLTVV.

This clonotype was counted many times. The chain recombines TRBV19 with TRBJ2-5; 9 bases align to TRBD2. V lost 3 bases and J lost 5; bases outside the gene matches: 4. This CDR3 spans 14 amino acids. Germline V gene data show CDR1 as LNHDA and CDR2 as SQIVND (reference sequence). The CDR3 DNA follows: TGTGCCAGTAGTATCGTAGCGGGAGAGGAGACCCAGTACTTC. Translating gives CASSIVAGEETQYF. Combining the CDR3 with reference TRBV19 and TRBJ2-5 gives the whole variable domain DGGITQSPKYLFRKEGQNVTLSCEQNLNHDAMYWYRQDPGQGLRLIYYSQIVNDFQKGDIAEGYSVSREKKESFPLTVTSAQKNPTAFYLCASSIVAGEETQYFGPGTRLLVL.

This clonotype was seen at least ten times. The chain recombines TRBV20-1 with TRBJ2-5, with TRBD1 matching 10 bases. CDR1 is DFQATT and CDR2 is SNEGSKA in the germline V gene (reference sequence). The CDR3 contains 14 residues. Trimming cost V 2 bases and J 2 bases; bases outside gene matches: 2. CDR3 sequence (DNA): TGCAGTGCTAGACCGGGACAGGGGCAAGAGACCCAGTACTTC. This encodes CSARPGQGQETQYF.

The rearrangement joins TRBV5-1 to TRBJ1-1, with 8 bases identical to TRBD1. Looked up from germline, CDR1 is SGHRS and CDR2 is YFSETQ. CDR3 length: 14 residues. J was trimmed by 4 bases and V by 1 base; bases with no gene match: 3. The CDR3 is CASSLFTGGTEAFF. In DNA form, the CDR3 reads TGCGCCAGCAGCTTGTTTACAGGGGGCACTGAAGCTTTCTTT.

This rearrangement joins TRBV6-5 to TRBJ2-7; tentatively, D is TRBD1 or TRBD2 (5 bases each). V shed 2 bases and J shed 2 bases, with 10 bases lying between them. CDR1 MNHEY and CDR2 SVGAGI come from the germline V gene. The CDR3 is 14 residues long. The CDR3 spells CASSYVGATYEQYF. The DNA of the CDR3 is TGTGCCAGCAGTTACGTCGGGGCGACCTACGAGCAGTACTTC.

This clonotype turned up a few times. The chain combines TRBV5-4 with TRBJ2-7, with unresolved D. Per the germline V gene, CDR1 is SGHNT and CDR2 is YYREEE (reference sequence). This CDR3 is built from 15 residues. V lost 4 bases and J 6 bases, leaving 20 bases between the germline ends. CDR3 residues: CASSPPPLGPIEQYF. CDR3 DNA: TGTGCCAGCAGCCCACCCCCTCTAGGTCCGATCGAGCAGTACTTC.

This clonotype was detected ten times or more. The chain employs TRBV20-1 and TRBJ1-2; D is possibly TRBD1 (5 bases). The length of the CDR3 is 13 residues. Germline V CDR1 and CDR2: DFQATT, SNEGSKA (reference sequence). The V and J ends lost 6 bases and 2 bases respectively, with 13 bases between them. CDR3 coding DNA: TGCAGTGCAAGACAGACTGTGAACTATGGCTACACCTTC. Its protein product is CSARQTVNYGYTF.